These 11 T cell receptor beta chains were sequenced from one sample in a study of tumor-infiltrating lymphocytes in localized non-small cell lung cancer. The data were produced by immunoSEQ multiplex PCR, yet TCRdb's version contains in-frame clones alone and is incomplete. The sample has about 11,000 clones; 50% to 70% are singletons. The sample was lung tumor tissue. The receptors shown here come from a human donor with non-small cell lung cancer.

The count of this clone is one. DNA for the CDR3: TGTGCCAGCTCACCGACGGGACAGGGTTCTCTTGGCTATGGCTACACCTTC. It encodes CASSPTGQGSLGYGYTF. The chain is built from TRBV18 and TRBJ1-2; TRBD1 agrees at 9 bases. CDR3 size: 17 residues. CDR1 and CDR2 from the germline V gene are KGHSH and LQKENI. V was pared by 3 bases and J by 4 bases, with 12 bases of the junction left unmatched.

The V gene is TRBV10-3, the J gene TRBJ2-5; D is undetermined. The CDR3 consists of 16 residues. The germline gives CDR1 ENHRY, CDR2 SYGVKD. The V gene lost 6 bases and the J gene lost 1 base, with 18 bases spanning the gap. This CDR3 reads CAIRDPSVRTQETQYF. The CDR3 nucleotides are TGTGCCATCAGGGACCCTTCAGTACGTACCCAAGAGACCCAGTACTTC.

This CDR3 reads CASSESRDRVGGYTF. Written as DNA, the CDR3 is TGCGCCAGCAGTGAGTCCCGGGACAGGGTTGGTGGCTACACCTTC. J is TRBJ1-2 and V is TRBV10-2; 9 bases are a match to TRBD1. There are 15 residues in the CDR3. Trimming cost V 0 bases and J 7 bases; bases outside gene matches: 6. The germline V gene encodes CDR1 WSHSY and CDR2 SAAADI.

The chain links TRBV18 to TRBJ1-2; 10 bases are shared with TRBD1. Germline V gene sequence: CDR1 KGHSH, CDR2 LQKENI. After removal of 6 bases from V and 6 bases from J, the junction contained 10 bases not matched to a gene. This CDR3 comprises 15 residues. The CDR3 reads CASSPRDRGRDGYTF. CDR3 nucleotides: TGTGCCAGCTCCCCCCGGGACAGGGGAAGGGATGGCTACACCTTC.

This clone was seen only once. The chain uses TRBV7-1 and TRBJ1-2; no reliable D call. TRBV7-1 is annotated as an ORF whose role is uncertain. Trimming left V 5 bases short and J 4 bases short, with 20 bases between. This CDR3 region has 16 residues. This chain's CDR3 is CASSRSDEGKTYGYTF. The CDR3 bases are TGTGCCAGCAGCCGCTCAGACGAGGGAAAGACCTATGGCTACACCTTC.

V and J are TRBV4-3 and TRBJ1-2; 9 nucleotides align to TRBD1. After removal of 2 bases from V and 5 bases from J, the junction contained 6 bases not matched to a gene. Germline lookup yields CDR1 LGHNA and CDR2 YSLEER. The CDR3 sequence is 15 residues long. This CDR3 reads CASSQITGGMYGYTF. CDR3 DNA sequence: TGCGCCAGCAGCCAAATAACAGGGGGCATGTATGGCTACACCTTC.

This clone appeared a few times. This rearrangement joins TRBV2 to TRBJ1-5, with D unclear. The germline V gene encodes CDR1 SNHLY and CDR2 FYNNEI. The CDR3 spans 13 residues. V dropped 6 bases and J dropped 2 bases, with 8 bases sitting between them. The CDR3 DNA reads TGTGCCAGCAGATCTATGGGCAATCAGCCCCAGCATTTT. This sequence encodes CASRSMGNQPQHF.

V is TRBV19 and J is TRBJ2-2; the match to TRBD1 covers 9 bases. This CDR3 has 19 amino acids. Trimming took 3 bases from V and 4 from J; bases not matched to a gene: 15. The germline CDR1 and CDR2 sequences are LNHDA and SQIVND (reference sequence). Here the CDR3 DNA reads TGTGCCAGTAGTATGGGTACTACGGACAGGGGACGGGGCACCGGGGAGCTGTTTTTT. Residues: CASSMGTTDRGRGTGELFF. Using reference TRBV19 and TRBJ2-2 for the parts outside the CDR3, the full variable domain is DGGITQSPKYLFRKEGQNVTLSCEQNLNHDAMYWYRQDPGQGLRLIYYSQIVNDFQKGDIAEGYSVSREKKESFPLTVTSAQKNPTAFYLCASSMGTTDRGRGTGELFFGEGSRLTVL.

This clone was picked up one time. The CDR3 region is CASSPGNSPLHF. CDR3 nucleotide sequence: TGTGCCAGCTCACCCGGAAATTCACCCCTCCACTTT. The chain uses TRBV18 and TRBJ1-6; D ambiguous. The germline V gene encodes CDR1 KGHSH and CDR2 LQKENI. V was shortened by 3 bases and J by 7 bases, with 4 bases between the two germline ends. The CDR3 length is 12 residues.

This clone showed up just a few times. V usage is TRBV9 and J usage is TRBJ1-2; the D is unclear. Germline CDR1 reads SGDLS; CDR2 reads YYNGEE. The germline V and J ends were trimmed by 0 bases and 6 bases, with 9 bases remaining between them. The CDR3 consists of 13 residues. Here the CDR3 DNA reads TGTGCCAGCAGCGTAGAGGCAGCCCATGGCTACACCTTC. Translation: CASSVEAAHGYTF.

This clone was counted a few times. The chain carries TRBV11-2 and TRBJ2-3, with D unclear. Germline V gene lookup returns CDR1 SGHAT and CDR2 FQNNGV. V lost 5 bases and J lost 0, with 9 bases in between. The CDR3 covers 14 residues. This CDR3 reads CASSLHGSTDTQYF. The CDR3 DNA is TGTGCCAGCAGCCTCCATGGGAGCACAGATACGCAGTATTTT.